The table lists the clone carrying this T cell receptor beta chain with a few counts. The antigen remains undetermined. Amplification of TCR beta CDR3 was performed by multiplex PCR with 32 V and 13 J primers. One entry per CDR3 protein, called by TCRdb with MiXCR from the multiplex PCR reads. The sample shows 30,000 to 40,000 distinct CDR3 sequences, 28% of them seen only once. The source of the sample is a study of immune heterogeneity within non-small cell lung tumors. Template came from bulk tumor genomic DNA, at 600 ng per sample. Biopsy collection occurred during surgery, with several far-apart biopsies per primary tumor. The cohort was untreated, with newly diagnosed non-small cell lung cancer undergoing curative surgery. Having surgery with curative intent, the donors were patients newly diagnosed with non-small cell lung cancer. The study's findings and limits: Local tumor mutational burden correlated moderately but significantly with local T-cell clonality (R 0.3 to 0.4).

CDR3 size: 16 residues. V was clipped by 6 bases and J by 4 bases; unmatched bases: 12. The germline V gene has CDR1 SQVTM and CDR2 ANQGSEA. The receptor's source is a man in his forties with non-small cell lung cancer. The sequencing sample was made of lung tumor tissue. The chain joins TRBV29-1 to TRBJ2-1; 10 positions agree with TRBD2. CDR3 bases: TGCAGCGTCTCCTCAAGCGGGAGGGCCGGGTACAATGAGCAGTTCTTC. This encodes CSVSSSGRAGYNEQFF.